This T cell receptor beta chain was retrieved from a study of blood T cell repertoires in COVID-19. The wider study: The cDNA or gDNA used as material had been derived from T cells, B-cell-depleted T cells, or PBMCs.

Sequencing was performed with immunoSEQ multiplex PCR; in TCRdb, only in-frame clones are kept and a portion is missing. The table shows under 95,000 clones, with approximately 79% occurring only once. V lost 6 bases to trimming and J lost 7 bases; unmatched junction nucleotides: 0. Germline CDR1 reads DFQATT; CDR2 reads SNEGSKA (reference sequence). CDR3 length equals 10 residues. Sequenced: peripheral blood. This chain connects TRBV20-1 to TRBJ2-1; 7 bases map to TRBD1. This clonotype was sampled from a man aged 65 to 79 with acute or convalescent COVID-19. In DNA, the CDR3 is TGCAGTGCGACAGGGAATGAGCAGTTCTTC. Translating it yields CSATGNEQFF.